These 20 T cell receptor beta chains share one sample of origin, sequenced in a study of T cell responses to AZD1222 COVID-19 vaccine. Profiled with immunoSEQ multiplex PCR; TCRdb holds only in-frame clones, not every one. The data hold around 110,000 clones, with almost 90% observed a single time. The sequenced sample was peripheral blood, obtained on day 0 of AZD1222 vaccination. The receptors shown here come from an adult in good health.

The V gene is TRBV10-3, the J gene TRBJ1-1; D is uncertain. With 4 bases removed from V and 4 bases from J, the gap between germline ends came to 10 bases. Per germline, CDR1 ENHRY and CDR2 SYGVKD. CDR3 length equals 13 residues. The CDR3 sequence is CAISALGSTEAFF. CDR3 in DNA: TGTGCCATCAGTGCATTAGGGAGCACTGAAGCTTTCTTT.

The chain uses TRBV14 and TRBJ2-5; weak D call: TRBD2 (5 bases). The CDR3 sequence is 13 residues long. V was pared by 8 bases and J by 4 bases, with 14 bases between. The germline CDR1 and CDR2 sequences are SGHDN and FVKESK. The CDR3 DNA is TGTGCCAGCCGGCTCGGGGTAGGAGAGACCCAGTACTTC. Amino acids: CASRLGVGETQYF.

The chain is built from TRBV9 and TRBJ2-5; D remains ambiguous. The CDR3 length is 11 residues. Germline V CDR1 and CDR2: SGDLS, YYNGEE. V was cut by 8 bases and J by 0 bases, with 5 bases left in between. CDR3 coding DNA: TGTGCCAGGGGCTACCAAGAGACCCAGTACTTC. Its protein is CARGYQETQYF. Using reference TRBV9 and TRBJ2-5 for the parts outside the CDR3, the full variable domain is DSGVTQTPKHLITATGQRVTLRCSPRSGDLSVYWYQQSLDQGLQFLIQYYNGEERAKGNILERFSAQQFPDLHSELNLSSLELGDSALYFCARGYQETQYFGPGTRLLVL.

The V call is TRBV6-1, the J call TRBJ2-4; TRBD1 might be the D (6 bases). The CDR3 has 16 residues. The germline V and J ends were trimmed by 0 bases and 4 bases, with 13 bases remaining between them. Germline CDR1 reads MNHNS; CDR2 reads SASEGT. As DNA, the CDR3 is TGTGCCAGCAGTGAAGCGTTTGAGGGGACAAAAAACATTCAGTACTTC. Protein sequence: CASSEAFEGTKNIQYF.

This chain uses TRBV4-1 with TRBJ2-5; TRBD1 agrees at 8 bases. The CDR3 runs to 15 residues. The V gene's germline CDR1 is MGHRA and CDR2 YSYEKL. V trimming: 3 bases; J trimming: 2 bases; junction bases outside the gene matches: 5. The DNA for the CDR3 is TGCGCCAGCAGCCAGGAGAGGACAGGGCAAGAGACCCAGTACTTC. This sequence encodes CASSQERTGQETQYF.

The J gene is TRBJ2-3, the V gene TRBV9; D may correspond to TRBD1 or TRBD2 (5 bases each). With 0 bases removed from V and 8 bases from J, the gap between germline ends came to 25 bases. In germline, CDR1 is SGDLS, CDR2 YYNGEE. There are 18 residues in the CDR3. CDR3 sequence: CASSVAFGAGKGGGTQYF. For the CDR3, the DNA is TGTGCCAGCAGCGTAGCCTTCGGGGCAGGCAAGGGTGGGGGTACGCAGTATTTT.

CDR3: CASSPQGRLDTEAFF. CDR3 bases: TGTGCCAGCTCACCACAGGGTCGGTTGGACACTGAAGCTTTCTTT. The chain joins TRBV18 to TRBJ1-1; the D is unclear. Trimming removed 1 base at V and 3 bases at J, with 12 bases between. Germline CDR1 is KGHSH and CDR2 is LQKENI. This CDR3 has 15 residues.

This clone was seen just once. This chain links TRBV24-1 with TRBJ2-3, with D perhaps matching TRBD2 (5 bases). The CDR3 covers 15 residues. Germline CDR1 KGHDR, CDR2 SFDVKD. The ends were cut back, 4 bases at V and 3 bases at J, with 13 bases in the middle. The CDR3 DNA reads as TGTGCCACCAGTGACCCACGGGAAAGGACAGATACGCAGTATTTT. Residues: CATSDPRERTDTQYF.

V and J are TRBV7-9 and TRBJ1-1, with TRBD1 matching over 8 bases. The CDR3 totals 15 residues. Germline CDR1 and CDR2: SEHNR and FQNEAQ (reference sequence). V was clipped by 1 base and J by 3 bases; unmatched bases: 4. DNA for the CDR3: TGTGCCAGCAGCTTAGTGGACAGGGCTGACACTGAAGCTTTCTTT. Residues: CASSLVDRADTEAFF.

The chain links TRBV4-1 to TRBJ2-2; tentative D call: TRBD2 (6 bases). The CDR3 consists of 17 residues. The germline V gene has CDR1 MGHRA and CDR2 YSYEKL. V lost 0 bases and J 1 base, leaving 12 bases between the germline ends. CDR3 region: CASSQEFSAGNTGELFF. The CDR3 bases are TGCGCCAGCAGCCAAGAGTTTTCAGCGGGGAACACCGGGGAGCTGTTTTTT.

Here the CDR3 reads CASSSTTGGQNIQYF. CDR3 nucleotides: TGTGCCAGCAGCTCCACAACAGGGGGTCAAAACATTCAGTACTTC. The gene calls are TRBV7-2 and TRBJ2-4, with 8 bases that match TRBD1. The length of the CDR3 is 15 residues. Trimming took 4 bases from V and 5 from J; bases not matched to a gene: 7. CDR1 is SGHTA and CDR2 is FQGNSA in the germline V gene. Filled out from reference TRBV7-2 and TRBJ2-4, the complete variable domain reads GAGVSQSPSNKVTEKGKDVELRCDPISGHTALYWYRQSLGQGLEFLIYFQGNSAPDKSGLPSDRFSAERTGGSVSTLTIQRTQQEDSAVYLCASSSTTGGQNIQYFGAGTRLSVL.

The rearrangement links TRBV9 to TRBJ2-1; D may correspond to TRBD1 or TRBD2 (5 bases each). Germline CDR1 SGDLS, CDR2 YYNGEE. Deletions cut 3 bases from V and 4 bases from J, with 14 bases between. The CDR3 contains 15 residues. CDR3 residues: CASSADGTDYNEQFF. CDR3 coding DNA: TGTGCCAGCAGCGCCGACGGGACGGATTACAATGAGCAGTTCTTC. The full variable domain, its missing parts supplied by reference TRBV9 and TRBJ2-1, is DSGVTQTPKHLITATGQRVTLRCSPRSGDLSVYWYQQSLDQGLQFLIQYYNGEERAKGNILERFSAQQFPDLHSELNLSSLELGDSALYFCASSADGTDYNEQFFGPGTRLTVL.

The rearrangement joins TRBV4-2 to TRBJ2-7, with D unresolved. The V end was cut by 3 bases, the J end by 0 bases, with 18 bases between. The CDR3 has 17 residues. Germline V gives CDR1 LGHNA, CDR2 YNFKEQ. Here the CDR3 reads CASSHSTAPGLSYEQYF. In DNA form, the CDR3 reads TGTGCCAGCAGCCACTCCACTGCGCCCGGCCTCTCCTACGAGCAGTACTTC.

V usage is TRBV9 and J usage is TRBJ2-7, with 8 positions matching TRBD2. Trimming removed 0 bases from V and 2 bases from J; junction bases left unmatched: 4. Germline V gene data show CDR1 as SGDLS and CDR2 as YYNGEE. The CDR3 length is 15 residues. The CDR3 DNA follows: TGTGCCAGCAGCGTAGCGGGTAGCGGGGCCTACGAGCAGTACTTC. Its protein product is CASSVAGSGAYEQYF.

The sample holds a few counts of this clone. The chain has TRBV2 and TRBJ1-5; D call uncertain. The CDR3 runs 15 residues. Germline lookup yields CDR1 SNHLY and CDR2 FYNNEI. V was clipped by 3 bases and J by 2 bases, with 11 bases between them. The CDR3 sequence: CASSDEGYRNQPQHF. DNA for the CDR3: TGTGCCAGCAGTGACGAGGGTTATCGCAATCAGCCCCAGCATTTT.

This clone has just one count. This chain links TRBV14 with TRBJ1-5; 7 positions agree with TRBD1. The CDR3 runs to 13 residues. V shed 4 bases and J 5 bases; nucleotides not matched to a gene: 2. The germline gives CDR1 SGHDN, CDR2 FVKESK. The CDR3 protein is CASSPTGYQPQHF. CDR3 DNA sequence: TGTGCCAGCAGCCCGACAGGGTATCAGCCCCAGCATTTT.

The chain links TRBV6-2 or TRBV6-3 to TRBJ1-5; D unresolved. Trimming took off 2 bases at V and 5 bases at J, with 16 bases between the two ends. There are 16 residues in the CDR3. Germline loops: CDR1 MNHEY, CDR2 SVGEGT. CDR3 amino acids: CASSYRTPGADQPQHF. In DNA, the CDR3 is TGTGCCAGCAGTTACCGGACCCCAGGCGCGGATCAGCCCCAGCATTTT.

This rearrangement joins TRBV7-9 to TRBJ2-5; 10 bases fit TRBD1. V shed 1 base and J 8 bases; nucleotides not matched to a gene: 7. This CDR3 is built from 15 residues. Germline V gene data show CDR1 as SEHNR and CDR2 as FQNEAQ (reference sequence). The CDR3, as DNA: TGTGCCAGCAGCTTAGGAGTGGGGACAGGGGTCACCCAGTACTTC. It yields the protein CASSLGVGTGVTQYF.

As regards this clone: Germline and junction disagree at one end, which may indicate a read error. The CDR3: CASSSFSRQDTQYF. DNA for the CDR3: TGTGCCAGCAGTAGCTTTAGTCGGCAAGATACGCAGTATTTT. The chain recombines TRBV19 with TRBJ2-3, with D uncertain. Germline V gene data show CDR1 as LNHDA and CDR2 as SQIVND (reference sequence). The CDR3 has 14 amino acids.

The gene calls are TRBV28 and TRBJ1-5; no firm D call. The CDR3 spans 12 residues. CDR1 and CDR2 (germline): MDHEN, SYDVKM. V lost 8 bases, J lost 5 bases, and 10 bases lay in between. The CDR3 nucleotides are TGTGCCAGCGAACAGAACTATCAGCCCCAGCATTTT. Amino acid sequence: CASEQNYQPQHF.